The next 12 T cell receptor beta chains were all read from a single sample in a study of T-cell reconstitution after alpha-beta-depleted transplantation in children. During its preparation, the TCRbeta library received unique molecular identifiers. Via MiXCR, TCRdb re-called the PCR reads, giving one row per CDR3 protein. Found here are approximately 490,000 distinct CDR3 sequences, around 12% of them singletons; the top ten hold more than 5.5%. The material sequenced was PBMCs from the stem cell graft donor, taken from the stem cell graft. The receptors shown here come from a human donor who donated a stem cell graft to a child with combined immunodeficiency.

The CDR3 nucleotides are TGTGCCAGCAGTGAAAATCCCAGGGTGACTAATGAAAAACTGTTTTTT. It codes for CASSENPRVTNEKLFF. The genes are TRBV6-1 and TRBJ1-4; weak D call: TRBD1 (5 bases). Germline V gives CDR1 MNHNS, CDR2 SASEGT. The CDR3 sequence is 16 residues long. V lost 2 bases and J lost 2, with 12 bases in between.

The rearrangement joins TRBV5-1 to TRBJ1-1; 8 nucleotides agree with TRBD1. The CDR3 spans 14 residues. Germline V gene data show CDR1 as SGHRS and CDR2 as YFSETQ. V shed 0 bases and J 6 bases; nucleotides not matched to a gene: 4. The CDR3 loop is CASSLGQGAAEAFF. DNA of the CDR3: TGCGCCAGCAGCTTGGGTCAGGGGGCCGCTGAAGCTTTCTTT.

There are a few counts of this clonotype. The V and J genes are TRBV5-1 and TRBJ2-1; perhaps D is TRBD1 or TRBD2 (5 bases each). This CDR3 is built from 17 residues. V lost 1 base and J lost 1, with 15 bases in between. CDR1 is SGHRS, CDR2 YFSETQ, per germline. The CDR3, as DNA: TGCGCCAGCAGCTTGTTTTTGGGGACCCTTTCCTACAATGAGCAGTTCTTC. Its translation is CASSLFLGTLSYNEQFF.

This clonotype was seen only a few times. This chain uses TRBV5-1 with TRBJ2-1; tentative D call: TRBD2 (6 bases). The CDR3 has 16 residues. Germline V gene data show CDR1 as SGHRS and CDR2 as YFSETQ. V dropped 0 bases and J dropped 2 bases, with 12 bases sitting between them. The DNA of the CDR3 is TGCGCCAGCAGCTTGGCGCTAGGGACTCCCTACAATGAGCAGTTCTTC. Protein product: CASSLALGTPYNEQFF.

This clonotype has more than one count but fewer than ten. The CDR3 DNA sequence: TGCAGTGCTCCCCTTCTTCACTTAAGTGGCGCAGATACGCAGTATTTT. Residues: CSAPLLHLSGADTQYF. This rearrangement joins TRBV20-1 to TRBJ2-3; D not resolved. The CDR3 runs to 16 residues. Trimming cost V 5 bases and J 4 bases, with 22 bases left between them. The germline CDR1 and CDR2 sequences are DFQATT and SNEGSKA (reference sequence).

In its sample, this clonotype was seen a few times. CDR3 in amino acids: CASSQDRTGGSNTQYF. CDR3 coding DNA: TGCGCCAGCAGCCAAGATAGGACAGGGGGGAGTAATACGCAGTATTTT. V usage is TRBV4-3 and J usage is TRBJ2-3, with TRBD1 matching over 10 bases. The CDR3 contains 16 residues. V was clipped by 0 bases and J by 7 bases; unmatched bases: 7. Germline CDR1 is LGHNA and CDR2 is YSLEER.

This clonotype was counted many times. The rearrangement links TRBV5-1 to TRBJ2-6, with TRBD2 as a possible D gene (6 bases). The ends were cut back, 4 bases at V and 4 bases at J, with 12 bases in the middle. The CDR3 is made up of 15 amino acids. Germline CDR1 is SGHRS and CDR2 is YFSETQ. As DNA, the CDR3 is TGCGCCAGCAGCCCTGGGGGGACCGGGGCCAACGTCCTGACTTTC. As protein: CASSPGGTGANVLTF.

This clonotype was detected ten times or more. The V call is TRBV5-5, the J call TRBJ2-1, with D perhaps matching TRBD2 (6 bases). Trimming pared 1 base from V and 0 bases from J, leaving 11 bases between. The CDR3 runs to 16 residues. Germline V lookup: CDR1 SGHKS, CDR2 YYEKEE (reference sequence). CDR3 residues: CASSLNSGVSYNEQFF. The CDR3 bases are TGTGCCAGCAGCTTGAATTCGGGGGTCTCCTACAATGAGCAGTTCTTC.

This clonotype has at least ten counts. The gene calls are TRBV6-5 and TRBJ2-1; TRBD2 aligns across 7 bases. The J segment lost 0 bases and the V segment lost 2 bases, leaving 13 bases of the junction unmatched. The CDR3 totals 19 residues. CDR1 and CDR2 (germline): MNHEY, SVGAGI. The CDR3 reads CASSYSGIVESSSYNEQFF. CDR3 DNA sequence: TGTGCCAGCAGTTACAGCGGGATCGTCGAGAGCAGCTCCTACAATGAGCAGTTCTTC.

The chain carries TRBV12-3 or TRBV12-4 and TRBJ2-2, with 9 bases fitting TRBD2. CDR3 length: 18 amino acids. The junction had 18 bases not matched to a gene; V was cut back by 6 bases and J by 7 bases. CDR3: CASSSHWRRGGRNGELFF. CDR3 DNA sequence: TGTGCCAGCAGCTCCCACTGGAGGCGGGGGGGTCGTAACGGGGAGCTGTTTTTT.

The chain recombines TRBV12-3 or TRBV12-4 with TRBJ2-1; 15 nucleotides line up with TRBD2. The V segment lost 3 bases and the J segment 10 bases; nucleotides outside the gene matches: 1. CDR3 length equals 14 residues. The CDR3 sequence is CASSFGTSGGEQFF. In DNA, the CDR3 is TGTGCCAGCAGTTTCGGGACTAGCGGGGGGGAGCAGTTCTTC.

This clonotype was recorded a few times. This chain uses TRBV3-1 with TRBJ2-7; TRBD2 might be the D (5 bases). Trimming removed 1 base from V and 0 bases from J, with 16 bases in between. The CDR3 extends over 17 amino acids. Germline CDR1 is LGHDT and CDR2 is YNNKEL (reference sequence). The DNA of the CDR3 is TGTGCCAGCAGCCAAGCCCCTTGGGCGGACTCCTCCTACGAGCAGTACTTC. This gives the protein CASSQAPWADSSYEQYF.